The next 9 T cell receptor beta chains were all read from a single sample in a study of T cells in Graves' hyperthyroidism and ophthalmopathy. Amplification yielded TCR beta CDR3 regions, with RNA transcripts as the source. TCR CDR3 regions were first amplified by RT-PCR with HTBI primers. Using its own MiXCR run on the multiplex PCR reads, TCRdb lists one record per CDR3 protein. The sample shows roughly 110,000 distinct CDR3 sequences, roughly 15% of them seen only once. Sequencing was done on a sample of blood. Source of these receptors: a woman aged 45-65 years with Graves' hyperthyroidism.

As concerns this clonotype: One end of the junction fails to match germline, which may point to a read error. The chain employs TRBV5-1 and TRBJ2-4; 7 bases map to TRBD2. This CDR3 contains 14 residues. The V gene's germline CDR1 is SGHRS and CDR2 YFSETQ. The CDR3 loop reads CANSFGGAKNIQYF. The DNA of the CDR3 is TGCGCCAACAGCTTCGGGGGGGCCAAAAACATTCAGTACTTC. Drawing the rest from reference TRBV5-1 and TRBJ2-4, the complete variable domain is KAGVTQTPRYLIKTRGQQVTLSCSPISGHRSVSWYQQTPGQGLQFLFEYFSETQRNKGNFPGRFSGRQFSNSRSEMNVSTLELGDSALYLCANSFGGAKNIQYFGAGTRLSVL.

This clonotype was observed at least ten times. The gene calls are TRBV7-9 and TRBJ2-1, with 9 bases lining up with TRBD1. V lost 3 bases to trimming and J lost 4 bases; unmatched junction nucleotides: 4. The CDR3 is made up of 15 amino acids. Germline V gives CDR1 SEHNR, CDR2 FQNEAQ (reference sequence). The CDR3 reads CASSLGDRVYNEQFF. The CDR3, as DNA: TGTGCCAGCAGCTTGGGGGACAGGGTATACAATGAGCAGTTCTTC.

The chain links TRBV12-3 or TRBV12-4 to TRBJ1-4; D might be TRBD1 (5 bases). Trimming removed 3 bases at V and 0 bases at J, with 5 bases between. The CDR3 is 14 residues long. The CDR3 loop reads CASSLGATNEKLFF. In nucleotides, the CDR3 is TGTGCCAGCAGTTTGGGGGCAACTAATGAAAAACTGTTTTTT.

This clonotype was recorded at least ten times. V gene TRBV28 combines with J gene TRBJ2-1; 9 bases are shared with TRBD2. The CDR3 is 16 residues long. The trim removed 7 bases at V and 3 bases at J, leaving 10 bases unmatched. Germline V CDR1 and CDR2: MDHEN, SYDVKM. The CDR3 reads CASNPYGTSNYNEQFF. The CDR3 nucleotides are TGTGCCAGCAACCCTTACGGGACTAGCAACTACAATGAGCAGTTCTTC. The full variable domain, its missing parts supplied by reference TRBV28 and TRBJ2-1, is DVKVTQSSRYLVKRTGEKVFLECVQDMDHENMFWYRQDPGLGLRLIYFSYDVKMKEKGDIPEGYSVSREKKERFSLILESASTNQTSMYLCASNPYGTSNYNEQFFGPGTRLTVL.

This chain connects TRBV30 to TRBJ2-1; D perhaps matches TRBD2 (5 bases). The V end lost 0 bases, the J end lost 10 bases, and 13 bases lay between the germline ends. The CDR3 runs to 13 residues. CDR1 GTSNPN and CDR2 SVGIG come from the germline V gene (reference sequence). For the CDR3, the DNA is TGTGCCTGGAGTGTAAATCTTAGCGCGGAGCAGTTCTTC. It codes for CAWSVNLSAEQFF.

This clonotype was counted at least ten times. The chain couples TRBV30 to TRBJ1-5, with a tentative D call TRBD1 (6 bases). Germline V gene sequence: CDR1 GTSNPN, CDR2 SVGIG (reference sequence). The CDR3 consists of 12 residues. V lost 5 bases and J lost 9, with 14 bases in between. The CDR3: CAWGTGHSPQHF. CDR3 DNA: TGTGCCTGGGGAACAGGGCATTCGCCCCAGCATTTT.

This clonotype was seen repeatedly, ten times or more. The genes are TRBV18 and TRBJ2-3; D is possibly TRBD1 or TRBD2 (5 bases each). V lost 4 bases and J lost 2, with 13 bases in between. The germline CDR1 and CDR2 sequences are KGHSH and LQKENI. The CDR3 has 15 amino acids. The CDR3 reads CASSRAGTNTDTQYF. The DNA for the CDR3 is TGTGCCAGCTCACGTGCCGGGACCAACACAGATACGCAGTATTTT.

This clonotype has a count of ten or more. The V gene is TRBV18, the J gene TRBJ1-5, with D perhaps matching TRBD1 (6 bases). Germline V gene lookup returns CDR1 KGHSH and CDR2 LQKENI. V was pared by 8 bases and J by 5 bases, with 13 bases between. CDR3 length equals 13 residues. The CDR3 region is CASQQGRDQPQHF. Written as DNA, the CDR3 is TGTGCCAGCCAACAGGGTCGCGATCAGCCCCAGCATTTT.

Worth noting for this clonotype: Being one base from a much bigger clone, this may be a read error. This chain connects TRBV7-4 to TRBJ2-5, with 10 positions matching TRBD2. The DNA end is more similar to TRBJ2-1, so the J call may be wrong. Per the germline V gene, CDR1 is SGHVT and CDR2 is SQSDAQ. There are 17 residues in the CDR3. The CDR3 bases are TGTGCCAGCAGCGGAGGACGGACTAGCGGTCCGGAGGAGACCCAGTTCTTC. It specifies CASSGGRTSGPEETQFF.